These 27 T cell receptor beta chains originate from one sample sequenced in a study of T cells after yellow fever vaccination (dated by TCRdb to the late 2010s). The method was 5' RACE. The data were produced on an Illumina HiSeq 2500. The public reads were reprocessed in TCRdb via fastp at Q25 and MiXCR, keeping in-frame beta chains. Each entry merges the rows of one CDR3 protein and shows their most common DNA and genes. Counted in this sample were more than 450,000 distinct CDR3 sequences; 21% of them appeared once. Clones ranked in the top ten supply 15% to 20% of the sample. The treatment or condition label for this specimen denotes: live attenuated yellow fever vaccine strain. The input for sequencing was PBMCs, taken approximately 20 days after the first yellow fever vaccination. The source is a man younger than 35 who received the YFV17D yellow fever vaccine.

This clonotype turned up a few times. The genes are TRBV4-1 and TRBJ2-2; 7 bases map to TRBD2. In germline, CDR1 is MGHRA, CDR2 YSYEKL. V was pared by 0 bases and J by 6 bases, with 10 bases of the junction left unmatched. This CDR3 comprises 17 residues. This CDR3 reads CASSQDSSLAGAGELFF. CDR3 coding DNA: TGCGCCAGCAGCCAAGATTCATCACTGGCGGGGGCCGGGGAGCTGTTTTTT.

This clonotype was observed a handful of times. This chain uses TRBV15 with TRBJ2-7, with a tentative D call TRBD1 (6 bases). This CDR3 region has 12 residues. Per germline, CDR1 LNHNV and CDR2 YYDKDF (reference sequence). V dropped 6 bases and J dropped 4 bases, with 10 bases sitting between them. The CDR3 is CATSPQGYEQYF. For the CDR3, the DNA is TGTGCCACCAGTCCACAGGGTTACGAGCAGTACTTC.

The genes are TRBV2 and TRBJ2-1; 11 positions agree with TRBD2. Trimming removed 7 bases from V and 0 bases from J; junction bases left unmatched: 8. The CDR3 has 17 amino acids. Germline V gene data show CDR1 as SNHLY and CDR2 as FYNNEI. The CDR3 region is CASTPRLAGFSYNEQFF. CDR3 nucleotides: TGTGCCAGCACTCCTCGACTAGCGGGATTCTCCTACAATGAGCAGTTCTTC.

This clonotype was seen more than once but under ten times. This sequence joins TRBV9 and TRBJ1-2, with D perhaps TRBD1 (5 bases). This CDR3 is 17 amino acids long. Germline CDR1 SGDLS, CDR2 YYNGEE. Trimming left V 5 bases short and J 5 bases short, with 25 bases between. Here the CDR3 DNA reads TGTGCCAGCAGTCGCTCTGGGGGGGTCCCCGAGGGATATGGCTACACCTTC. This codes for CASSRSGGVPEGYGYTF.

This clonotype has a handful of counts. This sequence joins TRBV7-9 and TRBJ2-1; D is ambiguous. Germline V CDR1 and CDR2: SEHNR, FQNEAQ (reference sequence). Trimming took off 8 bases at V and 4 bases at J, with 15 bases between the two ends. The CDR3 has 14 amino acids. The DNA for the CDR3 is TGTGCCAGCGGCGACTCTTTAAATTACAATGAGCAGTTCTTC. It specifies CASGDSLNYNEQFF.

The rearrangement joins TRBV20-1 to TRBJ2-7; D is unclear. In germline, CDR1 is DFQATT, CDR2 SNEGSKA (reference sequence). V lost 3 bases, J lost 6 bases, and 9 bases lay in between. The CDR3 is 11 residues long. This CDR3 reads CSARSPSEQYF. The CDR3 nucleotides are TGCAGTGCTAGGAGTCCTAGCGAGCAGTACTTC.

The V call is TRBV16, the J call TRBJ1-1; D gene uncertain. CDR1 KGHSY and CDR2 FQNENV come from the germline V gene. Trimming took 2 bases from V and 4 from J, leaving 11 bases between them. CDR3 length: 14 residues. The CDR3 DNA is TGTGCCAGCAGCCAAGGGGATGCGGGCACTGAAGCTTTCTTT. Translating it yields CASSQGDAGTEAFF.

This rearrangement joins TRBV24-1 to TRBJ2-3, with 10 positions matching TRBD1. The V segment lost 12 bases and the J segment 4 bases; nucleotides outside the gene matches: 9. There are 14 residues in the CDR3. Germline V gene lookup returns CDR1 KGHDR and CDR2 SFDVKD. Here the CDR3 reads CAVDSGQGSDTQYF. The CDR3 nucleotides are TGTGCCGTGGACTCGGGACAGGGGTCAGATACGCAGTATTTT.

This clonotype was detected only a few times. V usage is TRBV7-9 and J usage is TRBJ2-6, with TRBD2 matching 9 bases. Germline V gene sequence: CDR1 SEHNR, CDR2 FQNEAQ (reference sequence). The V gene end was trimmed by 4 bases and the J gene end by 2 bases; junction bases not matched to a gene: 6. This CDR3 spans 17 amino acids. For the CDR3, the DNA is TGTGCCAGCAGCTCCCGGGAGCGGGGGGCTGGGGCCAACGTCCTGACTTTC. Its translation: CASSSRERGAGANVLTF.

This clonotype appeared a few times. The rearrangement uses TRBV7-2 and TRBJ2-2; D may be TRBD1 (5 bases). V was cut by 4 bases and J by 5 bases, with 11 bases left in between. Germline V gene lookup returns CDR1 SGHTA and CDR2 FQGNSA. The CDR3 runs to 14 residues. The CDR3 DNA follows: TGTGCCAGCAGCTACCAGACAGTTACCGGGGAGCTGTTTTTT. Translating it yields CASSYQTVTGELFF.

This chain uses TRBV20-1 with TRBJ2-7; weak D call: TRBD2 (5 bases). CDR1 DFQATT and CDR2 SNEGSKA come from the germline V gene (reference sequence). V shed 6 bases and J shed 4 bases, with 13 bases lying between them. The CDR3 extends over 12 amino acids. CDR3 protein: CSAEGSRYEQYV. The CDR3 DNA sequence: TGCAGTGCCGAGGGTTCCAGGTACGAGCAGTACGTC.

In its sample, this clonotype was seen a few times. The chain joins TRBV6-1 to TRBJ2-7; TRBD2 is a possible D gene (5 bases). The CDR3 contains 11 residues. The germline V gene encodes CDR1 MNHNS and CDR2 SASEGT. V gave up 10 bases and J gave up 3 bases, with 10 bases separating them. The CDR3 nucleotides read TGTGCCACCCAGGAGGTCTACGAGCAGTACTTC. Translation: CATQEVYEQYF.

V gene TRBV4-1 combines with J gene TRBJ2-5; 8 nucleotides agree with TRBD1. CDR1 is MGHRA, CDR2 YSYEKL, per germline. The ends lost 2 bases at V and 3 bases at J; junction bases unmatched: 2. The CDR3 sequence is 14 residues long. CDR3: CASSQWTGKETQYF. The CDR3 nucleotides read TGCGCCAGCAGCCAATGGACAGGGAAAGAGACCCAGTACTTC.

The chain joins TRBV4-1 to TRBJ1-4; a weak D match, TRBD1 (5 bases). There are 18 residues in the CDR3. Trimming removed 3 bases at V and 0 bases at J, with 17 bases between. Germline V CDR1 and CDR2: MGHRA, YSYEKL. As DNA, the CDR3 is TGCGCCAGCAGCCACCGGGCGGGACCCTCTGCAACTAATGAAAAACTGTTTTTT. Translating it yields CASSHRAGPSATNEKLFF.

The V gene is TRBV9, the J gene TRBJ2-7; D unclear. Germline CDR1 is SGDLS and CDR2 is YYNGEE. The V end lost 3 bases, the J end lost 2 bases, and 9 bases lay between the germline ends. This CDR3 is built from 13 residues. The CDR3 loop reads CASSGSSPYEQYF. The CDR3 region has the DNA TGTGCCAGCAGCGGCAGTAGCCCCTACGAGCAGTACTTC.

The rearrangement uses TRBV5-5 and TRBJ2-3; 9 nucleotides align to TRBD2. The CDR3 covers 14 residues. J lost 5 bases, V lost 4 bases, and 5 bases had no gene match. The germline V gene encodes CDR1 SGHKS and CDR2 YYEKEE (reference sequence). The chain's CDR3 is CASSPGLAKDTQYF. CDR3 in DNA: TGTGCCAGCAGCCCTGGACTAGCGAAAGATACGCAGTATTTT. Combining the CDR3 with reference TRBV5-5 and TRBJ2-3 gives the whole variable domain DAGVTQSPTHLIKTRGQQVTLRCSPISGHKSVSWYQQVLGQGPQFIFQYYEKEERGRGNFPDRFSARQFPNYSSELNVNALLLGDSALYLCASSPGLAKDTQYFGPGTRLTVL.

The chain couples TRBV12-5 to TRBJ2-5; tentatively, D is TRBD1 (6 bases). Trimming left V 7 bases short and J 4 bases short, with 7 bases between. CDR1 and CDR2 from the germline V gene are LGHNT and FRNRAP. The CDR3 is made up of 11 amino acids. As DNA, the CDR3 is TGTGCTAGTGCAGGGGTAGAGACCCAGTACTTC. Amino acid sequence: CASAGVETQYF.

This clonotype showed up just a few times. This sequence joins TRBV12-3 or TRBV12-4 and TRBJ2-1; 10 bases match TRBD1. The V segment lost 7 bases and the J segment 4 bases; nucleotides outside the gene matches: 4. This CDR3 is built from 14 residues. The CDR3 nucleotides are TGTGCCAGCACGAGACAGGGGGCGTACAATGAGCAGTTCTTC. Protein: CASTRQGAYNEQFF.

V gene TRBV7-2 combines with J gene TRBJ2-1; 11 nucleotides align to TRBD2. Germline-derived CDR1 and CDR2 are SGHTA and FQGNSA. The V segment lost 4 bases and the J segment 4 bases; nucleotides outside the gene matches: 3. This CDR3 region has 15 residues. CDR3 loop: CASSSTSGVYNEQFF. CDR3 nucleotide sequence: TGTGCCAGCAGCTCGACTAGCGGGGTTTACAATGAGCAGTTCTTC.

CDR3 amino acids: CASLSHSTDTQYF. The CDR3 DNA is TGTGCCAGCCTATCCCATAGCACAGATACGCAGTATTTT. The genes are TRBV6-1 and TRBJ2-3; D call uncertain. Trimming took off 8 bases at V and 0 bases at J, with 9 bases between the two ends. This CDR3 region has 13 residues. Germline V gene data show CDR1 as MNHNS and CDR2 as SASEGT.

The V call is TRBV27, the J call TRBJ2-7; D is uncertain. The CDR3 has 16 residues. CDR1 is MNHEY and CDR2 is SMNVEV in the germline V gene (reference sequence). Trimming left V 4 bases short and J 3 bases short, with 19 bases between. This CDR3 reads CASSSSPNTRGYEQYF. In nucleotides, the CDR3 is TGTGCCAGCAGTTCATCCCCGAATACGCGAGGCTACGAGCAGTACTTC.

A few counts support this clonotype. The V call is TRBV5-5, the J call TRBJ2-2; D call uncertain. V was trimmed by 3 bases and J by 0 bases, leaving 15 bases between them. This CDR3 is built from 17 residues. Germline V CDR1 and CDR2: SGHKS, YYEKEE (reference sequence). The CDR3 loop reads CASSYRAGLANTGELFF. In DNA, the CDR3 is TGTGCCAGCAGCTACCGCGCAGGCCTAGCGAACACCGGGGAGCTGTTTTTT. Based on the CDR3 plus reference TRBV5-5 and TRBJ2-2, the full variable domain is DAGVTQSPTHLIKTRGQQVTLRCSPISGHKSVSWYQQVLGQGPQFIFQYYEKEERGRGNFPDRFSARQFPNYSSELNVNALLLGDSALYLCASSYRAGLANTGELFFGEGSRLTVL.

Here the CDR3 DNA reads TGTGCCAGCAGCCGGATCGACAGTTCTAACTATGGCTACACCTTC. Translated: CASSRIDSSNYGYTF. The gene calls are TRBV5-6 and TRBJ1-2; perhaps TRBD1 as D (5 bases). The CDR3 covers 15 residues. Germline V gene data show CDR1 as SGHDT and CDR2 as YYEEEE. The V end was cut by 4 bases, the J end by 0 bases, with 13 bases between.

The chain employs TRBV7-9 and TRBJ2-3; D call uncertain. The CDR3 loop spans 17 amino acids. Per the germline V gene, CDR1 is SEHNR and CDR2 is FQNEAQ (reference sequence). V gave up 1 base and J gave up 0 bases, with 14 bases separating them. The CDR3 sequence is CASSLVAGFYSTDTQYF. CDR3 nucleotide sequence: TGTGCCAGCAGCTTAGTGGCAGGATTTTATAGCACAGATACGCAGTATTTT.

This clonotype was seen a few times. The rearrangement uses TRBV11-2 and TRBJ2-2; weak D call: TRBD1 (5 bases). V was pared by 8 bases and J by 5 bases, with 12 bases between. Germline-derived CDR1 and CDR2 are SGHAT and FQNNGV. The CDR3 is 13 residues long. CDR3 residues: CASGWGGTGELFF. The CDR3 DNA reads as TGTGCCAGCGGATGGGGCGGTACCGGGGAGCTGTTTTTT.

This rearrangement joins TRBV20-1 to TRBJ2-3; D might be TRBD1 or TRBD2, each matching 6 bases. V was clipped by 3 bases and J by 0 bases, with 7 bases between them. CDR1 and CDR2 from the germline V gene are DFQATT and SNEGSKA (reference sequence). This CDR3 has 13 amino acids. This CDR3 reads CSARGGSTDTQYF. Here the CDR3 DNA reads TGCAGTGCTAGGGGGGGCAGCACAGATACGCAGTATTTT.

The chain employs TRBV18 and TRBJ2-5; 7 nucleotides align to TRBD2. This CDR3 is built from 15 residues. Looked up from germline, CDR1 is KGHSH and CDR2 is LQKENI. J gave up 4 bases and V 3 bases, and 8 bases lay outside the gene matches. The DNA of the CDR3 is TGTGCCAGCTCACCTGCACCGACTAGCTCAGAGACCCAGTACTTC. Protein sequence: CASSPAPTSSETQYF.